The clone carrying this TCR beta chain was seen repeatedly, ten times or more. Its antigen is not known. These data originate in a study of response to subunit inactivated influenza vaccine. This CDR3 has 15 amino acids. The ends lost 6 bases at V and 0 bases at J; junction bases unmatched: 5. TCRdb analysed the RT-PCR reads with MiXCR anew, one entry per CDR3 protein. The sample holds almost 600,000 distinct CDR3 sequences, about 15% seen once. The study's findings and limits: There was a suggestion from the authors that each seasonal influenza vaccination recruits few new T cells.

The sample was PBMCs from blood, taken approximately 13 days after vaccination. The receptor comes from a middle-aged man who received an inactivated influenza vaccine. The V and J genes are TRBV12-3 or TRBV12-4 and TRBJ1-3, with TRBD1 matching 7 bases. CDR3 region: CASSRGGPSGNTIYF. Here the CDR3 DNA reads TGTGCCAGCAGCCGAGGGGGCCCCTCTGGAAACACCATATATTTT.